This T cell receptor beta chain came from a study of Graves' ophthalmopathy and Graves' hyperthyroidism. The sequenced template was RNA, covering the TCR beta CDR3 region. An opening RT-PCR round employed HTBI primers and preceded a second-round multiplex PCR. TCRdb re-called the multiplex PCR reads with MiXCR, one entry per CDR3 protein. This table has 200,000 to 250,000 distinct CDR3 sequences, 45% appearing once. The CDR3 is made up of 16 amino acids. Trimming stripped 4 bases from V and 4 bases from J, with 17 bases between. The germline gives CDR1 SGHTA, CDR2 FQGNSA. Moderate-to-severe activity, with CAS ≥3, NOSPECS ≥4 and duration under 3 months, characterized the donors with ophthalmopathy. As diagnostic evidence, clinical symptoms, serum thyroxine, TRAb, thyroid ultrasound and orbital computed tomography were relied upon. The authors used Ficoll-Paque density gradient centrifugation to separate PBMCs. The input was approximately 10 ml of fresh peripheral blood.

The chain couples TRBV7-2 to TRBJ1-5, with D possibly matching TRBD1 (5 bases). Sample: peripheral blood. This TCR was recovered from an adult man with Graves' ophthalmopathy. CDR3 amino acids: CASSSLGGRQNQPQHF. The CDR3 coding sequence is TGTGCCAGCAGCTCGTTGGGGGGGAGGCAGAATCAGCCCCAGCATTTT. Full variable domain (remainder filled in from reference TRBV7-2 and TRBJ1-5): GAGVSQSPSNKVTEKGKDVELRCDPISGHTALYWYRQSLGQGLEFLIYFQGNSAPDKSGLPSDRFSAERTGGSVSTLTIQRTQQEDSAVYLCASSSLGGRQNQPQHFGDGTRLSIL.